These 2 T cell receptor beta chains share one sample of origin, sequenced in a study of cytomegalovirus exposure and HLA in healthy donors. PCR involved 60 Vbeta and 13 Jbeta primers. Method: immunoSEQ multiplex PCR; TCRdb's copy keeps in-frame clones and lacks some. The table includes tens of thousands of clones, nearly 70% detected once. Input material: PBMCs. These receptor sequences come from a man between 50 and 59 years old in good health and CMV-seronegative.

This clone turned up a few times. Mismatch with germline at one junction end may stem from a read error. The chain uses TRBV4-2 and TRBJ2-7, with unresolved D. Germline CDR1 LGHNA, CDR2 YNFKEQ. CDR3 length equals 13 residues. DNA for the CDR3: TGTGCCAGCAGTCAAGATAGCTCCTACGAGCAGTACTTC. Its translation is CASSQDSSYEQYF.

This clone was counted only a few times. The chain uses TRBV7-3 and TRBJ1-2; D gene unclear. Trimming removed 0 bases at V and 4 bases at J, with 6 bases between. This CDR3 spans 13 amino acids. Germline V CDR1 and CDR2: SGHTA, FQGTGA. The CDR3 here is CASSLTPGYGYTF. For the CDR3, the DNA is TGTGCCAGCAGCTTAACTCCCGGCTATGGCTACACCTTC.